Given below is one TCR beta chain in context. These data are taken from a study of control samples from healthy donors and cancer patients. This CDR3 comprises 14 residues. Trimming cost V 1 base and J 4 bases, with 9 bases left between them. The V gene's germline CDR1 is SNHLY and CDR2 FYNNEI. The assay was immunoSEQ multiplex PCR, and TCRdb's table has in-frame clones only and misses some. The sample has roughly 24,000 clones; approximately 80% are singletons. The rearrangement links TRBV2 to TRBJ2-3; maybe TRBD2 (6 bases). The clonotype originates from a man in his fifties or sixties with head and neck cancer. The specimen was PBMCs. CDR3 nucleotide sequence: TGTGCCAGCAGTGAAGGAGGGGAGGCAGATACGCAGTATTTT. As protein: CASSEGGEADTQYF.